These 18 T cell receptor beta chains were all obtained from the same sample, sequenced in a study of OX40 agonist ivuxolimab in advanced cancers. Here immunoSEQ multiplex PCR was the method, and the copy in TCRdb shows in-frame clones only, minus some. Of approximately 62,000 clones in the sample, around 92% were seen once. This sample comprised CD4+ or CD8+ T cells sorted from blood, obtained in a trial of the OX40 agonist ivuxolimab. These receptors came from an adult with an advanced solid tumor such as melanoma, head and neck, liver or kidney cancer.

The V and J genes are TRBV21-1 and TRBJ1-3. TRBV21-1 is an annotated pseudogene. This CDR3 has 17 residues. The CDR3 nucleotides read TGTGCCAGCAACCCAATGGACCCGGGGAAGGGTGGAAACACCATATATTTT. This encodes CASNPMDPGKGGNTIYF.

The chain combines TRBV6-1 with TRBJ2-2; D is unresolved. Trimming pared 2 bases from V and 4 bases from J, leaving 8 bases between. CDR1 and CDR2 from the germline V gene are MNHNS and SASEGT. The CDR3 extends over 14 amino acids. This chain's CDR3 is CASSERQSTGELFF. In nucleotides, the CDR3 is TGTGCCAGCAGTGAAAGGCAAAGCACCGGGGAGCTGTTTTTT.

This chain joins TRBV6-5 and TRBJ1-5, with 11 nucleotides matching TRBD1. The germline V gene has CDR1 MNHEY and CDR2 SVGAGI. The CDR3 length is 15 residues. Losses at the gene ends were 6 bases for V and 2 bases for J; bases not matched to a gene: 3. CDR3 DNA sequence: TGTGCCAGCAGCCGGGACAGGGGGGGCAATCAGCCCCAGCATTTT. Translated, it gives CASSRDRGGNQPQHF.

The sample holds one count of this clone. The V call is TRBV25-1, the J call TRBJ2-5; D is uncertain. The germline V and J ends were trimmed by 2 bases and 4 bases, with 8 bases remaining between them. CDR1 is MGHDK, CDR2 SYGVNS, per germline. CDR3 length equals 13 residues. CDR3 protein: CASSERLSETQYF. The DNA for the CDR3 is TGTGCCAGCAGTGAAAGGCTATCAGAGACCCAGTACTTC.

The chain carries TRBV7-9 and TRBJ2-3, with D uncertain. Between the trimmed V and J ends, which lost 3 bases and 4 bases, there was a span of 5 bases. The CDR3 length is 12 residues. The germline V gene has CDR1 SEHNR and CDR2 FQNEAQ (reference sequence). CDR3 protein: CASSFLADTQYF. Here the CDR3 DNA reads TGTGCCAGCAGCTTCCTGGCAGATACGCAGTATTTT.

This chain joins TRBV5-4 and TRBJ2-7, with 8 bases fitting TRBD1. In germline, CDR1 is SGHNT, CDR2 YYREEE (reference sequence). The length of the CDR3 is 15 residues. V gave up 0 bases and J gave up 4 bases; unmatched junction bases: 6. CDR3 residues: CASSLEGTGVYEQYF. The CDR3 DNA follows: TGTGCCAGCAGCTTGGAAGGGACAGGAGTTTACGAGCAGTACTTC.

The chain is built from TRBV5-1 and TRBJ1-1; TRBD1 might be the D (5 bases). The CDR3 runs to 13 residues. CDR1 and CDR2 from the germline V gene are SGHRS and YFSETQ. V lost 0 bases to trimming and J lost 7 bases, with 10 bases between them. The CDR3 spells CASSLEEGFEAFF. DNA of the CDR3: TGCGCCAGCAGCTTGGAAGAGGGGTTTGAAGCTTTCTTT.

The chain is built from TRBV4-3 and TRBJ2-1; 11 bases agree with TRBD2. The CDR3 is made up of 18 amino acids. Trimming removed 0 bases from V and 0 bases from J; junction bases left unmatched: 4. In germline, CDR1 is LGHNA, CDR2 YSLEER. The CDR3 region is CASSQDPTSGTSYNEQFF. The CDR3 bases are TGCGCCAGCAGCCAAGATCCGACTAGCGGGACCTCCTACAATGAGCAGTTCTTC.

The chain links TRBV6-5 to TRBJ1-4, with 10 bases aligning to TRBD1. Germline V gives CDR1 MNHEY, CDR2 SVGAGI. Losses at the gene ends were 6 bases for V and 3 bases for J; bases not matched to a gene: 4. CDR3 length: 15 amino acids. The CDR3 DNA reads as TGTGCCAGCAGGTCGGGACAGGGGTCTAATGAAAAACTGTTTTTT. Protein: CASRSGQGSNEKLFF.

The chain links TRBV5-8 to TRBJ2-5; 8 bases match TRBD1. The CDR3 length is 14 residues. Trimming at V came to 5 bases and at J to 2 bases, leaving 5 bases not matched to a gene. Germline V CDR1 and CDR2: SGHTS, YDEGEE. In DNA, the CDR3 is TGTGCCAGCAGGGACAGACAGGGGCAAGAGACCCAGTACTTC. Its protein is CASRDRQGQETQYF.

The chain has TRBV6-5 and TRBJ2-3; 7 bases map to TRBD1. Germline V gene data show CDR1 as MNHEY and CDR2 as SVGAGI. The CDR3 extends over 12 amino acids. Trimming cost V 10 bases and J 4 bases; bases outside gene matches: 5. The CDR3 sequence is CATGTESDTQYF. The DNA for the CDR3 is TGTGCCACCGGGACAGAATCAGATACGCAGTATTTT.

J is TRBJ2-7 and V is TRBV7-9; 9 nucleotides agree with TRBD2. V shed 1 base and J 6 bases; nucleotides not matched to a gene: 10. CDR1 is SEHNR and CDR2 is FQNEAQ in the germline V gene (reference sequence). This CDR3 has 16 residues. Here the CDR3 DNA reads TGTGCCAGCAGCTTAGTCGCGGGAGGGCCCTCTCTCGAGCAGTACTTC. Encoded protein: CASSLVAGGPSLEQYF.

The V gene is TRBV7-3, the J gene TRBJ1-1, with 7 nucleotides matching TRBD1. Germline CDR1 reads SGHTA; CDR2 reads FQGTGA. This CDR3 region has 16 residues. Trimming removed 5 bases from V and 0 bases from J; junction bases left unmatched: 9. In DNA, the CDR3 is TGTGCCAGCAGCATGAAAGGGGGCAGCATGAACACTGAAGCTTTCTTT. Protein sequence: CASSMKGGSMNTEAFF.

V gene TRBV7-3 combines with J gene TRBJ1-2, with 7 bases matching TRBD1. Germline CDR1 and CDR2: SGHTA and FQGTGA. Trimming cost V 2 bases and J 0 bases; bases outside gene matches: 6. This CDR3 is built from 16 residues. The CDR3 nucleotides read TGTGCCAGCAGCTTAGTTCCACAGGGGACTAACTATGGCTACACCTTC. Encoded protein: CASSLVPQGTNYGYTF.

The J gene is TRBJ2-3, the V gene TRBV2, with TRBD2 matching over 8 bases. CDR3 length: 16 amino acids. Trimming removed 3 bases from V and 3 bases from J; junction bases left unmatched: 8. Per the germline V gene, CDR1 is SNHLY and CDR2 is FYNNEI. The CDR3 spells CASSEFGSGATDTQYF. Here the CDR3 DNA reads TGTGCCAGCAGTGAGTTTGGTAGCGGGGCGACAGATACGCAGTATTTT. Complete variable domain (other parts from reference TRBV2 and TRBJ2-3): EPEVTQTPSHQVTQMGQEVILRCVPISNHLYFYWYRQILGQKVEFLVSFYNNEISEKSEIFDDQFSVERPDGSNFTLKIRSTKLEDSAMYFCASSEFGSGATDTQYFGPGTRLTVL.

V is TRBV6-1 and J is TRBJ1-5; D not certain. The V end lost 3 bases, the J end lost 5 bases, and 5 bases lay between the germline ends. This CDR3 spans 12 amino acids. Germline loops: CDR1 MNHNS, CDR2 SASEGT. The CDR3 DNA reads as TGTGCCAGCAGTGATTATGATCAGCCCCAGCATTTT. It translates to CASSDYDQPQHF.

The rearrangement links TRBV29-1 to TRBJ2-7; no reliable D call. Trimming pared 4 bases from V and 1 base from J, leaving 14 bases between. The germline V gene encodes CDR1 SQVTM and CDR2 ANQGSEA. There are 14 residues in the CDR3. CDR3 sequence reads: CSVAPADMSYEQYF. CDR3 bases: TGCAGCGTTGCCCCCGCCGACATGTCCTACGAGCAGTACTTC.

This chain joins TRBV4-1 and TRBJ2-3, with 8 bases lining up with TRBD1. Germline V gene sequence: CDR1 MGHRA, CDR2 YSYEKL. The CDR3 is 18 residues long. Trimming removed 1 base from V and 1 base from J; junction bases left unmatched: 10. In nucleotides, the CDR3 is TGCGCCAGCAGCCAAGGCAAATGGACAGGGACTGGCACAGATACGCAGTATTTT. This codes for CASSQGKWTGTGTDTQYF.